This TCR beta chain came from a study of cytomegalovirus exposure and HLA in healthy donors. Study conclusions and caveats: No immune exposure information besides CMV serostatus was available. A later analysis linked 15,000 to 20,000 TCR beta sequences to HLA alleles at 0.05 false discovery rate. The authors listed 164 TCR beta chains as cytomegalovirus-associated. TCR beta V- and J-gene trimming, according to a later analysis, was linked to a missense DCLRE1C variant.

As concerns this clone: Its antigen remains unknown.

The CDR3 totals 14 residues. V was trimmed by 4 bases and J by 0 bases, leaving 7 bases between them. In germline, CDR1 is MNHNY, CDR2 SVGAGI (reference sequence). The study ran its PCR with 60 Vbeta and 13 Jbeta primers. Measured with immunoSEQ multiplex PCR; TCRdb has only the in-frame clones, and not every one. The table for this sample gives about 64,000 clones. The TCR originated in a woman between 18 and 30 years old in good health and CMV-seronegative. The specimen was PBMCs. V usage is TRBV6-6 and J usage is TRBJ1-3, with a tentative D call TRBD1 (5 bases). CDR3 loop: CASSSDSSGNTIYF. The CDR3 bases are TGTGCCAGCAGTTCCGACAGCTCTGGAAACACCATATATTTT.